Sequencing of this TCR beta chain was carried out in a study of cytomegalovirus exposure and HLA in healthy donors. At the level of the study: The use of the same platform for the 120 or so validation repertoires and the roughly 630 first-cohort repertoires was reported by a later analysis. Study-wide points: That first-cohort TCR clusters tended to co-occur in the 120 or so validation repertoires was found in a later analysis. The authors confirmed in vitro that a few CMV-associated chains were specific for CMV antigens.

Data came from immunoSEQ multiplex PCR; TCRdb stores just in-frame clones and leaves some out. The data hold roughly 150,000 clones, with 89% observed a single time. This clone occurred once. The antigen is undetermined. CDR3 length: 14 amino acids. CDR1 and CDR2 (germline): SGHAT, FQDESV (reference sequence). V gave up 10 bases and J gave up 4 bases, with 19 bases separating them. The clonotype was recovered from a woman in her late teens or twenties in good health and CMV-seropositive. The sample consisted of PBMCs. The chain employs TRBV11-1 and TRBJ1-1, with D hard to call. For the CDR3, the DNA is TGTGCCACCCTTCCGAGGGTCGCCGGCACTGAAGCTTTCTTT. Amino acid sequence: CATLPRVAGTEAFF.